The 10 T cell receptor beta chains below all came from one sample that was sequenced in a study of blood T cell repertoires in COVID-19. The assay was immunoSEQ multiplex PCR, and TCRdb's table has in-frame clones only and misses some. The profile shows around 150,000 clones, about four fifths of them singletons. Input material: peripheral blood. These receptors came from an elderly woman with acute or convalescent COVID-19.

V usage is TRBV10-3 and J usage is TRBJ1-1; D is undetermined. The CDR3 is 16 residues long. Deletions cut 6 bases from V and 5 bases from J, with 22 bases between. Germline lookup yields CDR1 ENHRY and CDR2 SYGVKD. The CDR3: CAIRPPTRVGSTEAFF. DNA for the CDR3: TGTGCCATCAGGCCTCCGACAAGGGTAGGGAGTACTGAAGCTTTCTTT.

V and J are TRBV28 and TRBJ2-7, with D possibly matching TRBD2 (5 bases). Germline CDR1 reads MDHEN; CDR2 reads SYDVKM. The CDR3 has 12 amino acids. Trimming shortened V by 6 bases and J by 3 bases, and 9 bases separated the two germline ends. This CDR3 reads CASRTTSYEQYF. CDR3 sequence (DNA): TGTGCCAGCAGGACTACTAGCTACGAGCAGTACTTC.

The sample holds a few counts of this clone. The gene calls are TRBV11-2 and TRBJ2-7; D is ambiguous. Trimming left V 4 bases short and J 4 bases short, with 5 bases between. Germline V gene data show CDR1 as SGHAT and CDR2 as FQNNGV. The CDR3 is 11 residues long. The CDR3 region is CASSSQYEQYF. CDR3 DNA sequence: TGTGCCAGCAGCTCCCAGTACGAGCAGTACTTC.

The rearrangement joins TRBV11-3 to TRBJ2-7; D is uncertain. This CDR3 is built from 14 residues. Germline CDR1 reads SGHNT; CDR2 reads YENEEA. V was shortened by 1 base and J by 3 bases, with 10 bases between the two germline ends. The CDR3 DNA reads as TGTGCCAGCAGCTTAGCCTTCCCAGGCTACGAGCAGTACTTC. The encoded protein is CASSLAFPGYEQYF.

This chain connects TRBV20-1 to TRBJ2-7; D perhaps matches TRBD1 (5 bases). The CDR3 is 11 amino acids. With 3 bases removed from V and 3 bases from J, the gap between germline ends came to 6 bases. CDR1 is DFQATT and CDR2 is SNEGSKA in the germline V gene (reference sequence). Here the CDR3 reads CSASQGYEQYF. The CDR3 DNA reads as TGCAGTGCTAGTCAGGGCTACGAGCAGTACTTC.

V usage is TRBV12-3 or TRBV12-4 and J usage is TRBJ2-7; D unresolved. This CDR3 is 11 amino acids long. V lost 7 bases to trimming and J lost 3 bases, with 7 bases between them. The CDR3 region is CASTVYYEQYF. The CDR3 region has the DNA TGTGCCAGCACCGTGTACTACGAGCAGTACTTC.

V gene TRBV7-6 combines with J gene TRBJ2-7; 9 bases match TRBD1. The V and J ends lost 1 base and 6 bases, in that order; junction bases with no gene match: 7. The CDR3 is made up of 15 amino acids. CDR1 and CDR2 (germline): SGHVS, FNYEAQ. CDR3 in amino acids: CASSLGQGGPGEQYF. CDR3 nucleotide sequence: TGTGCCAGCAGCTTAGGACAGGGGGGGCCGGGCGAGCAGTACTTC.

This chain connects TRBV7-2 to TRBJ2-2; maybe TRBD2 (7 bases). Trimming removed 1 base from V and 5 bases from J, with 14 bases in between. Germline-derived CDR1 and CDR2 are SGHTA and FQGNSA. The CDR3 has 16 residues. The chain's CDR3 is CASSLEGRGRTGELFF. CDR3 sequence (DNA): TGTGCCAGCAGCTTAGAAGGGAGGGGGAGGACCGGGGAGCTGTTTTTT.

V is TRBV2 and J is TRBJ1-6; a possible D gene is TRBD1 (5 bases). The CDR3 extends over 16 amino acids. Deletions cut 2 bases from V and 8 bases from J, with 16 bases between. Germline values: CDR1 SNHLY, CDR2 FYNNEI. In nucleotides, the CDR3 is TGTGCCAGCAGTGAACAGGGAGGGGCGAGCGATTCACCCCTCCACTTT. Protein product: CASSEQGGASDSPLHF. Combining the CDR3 with reference TRBV2 and TRBJ1-6 gives the whole variable domain EPEVTQTPSHQVTQMGQEVILRCVPISNHLYFYWYRQILGQKVEFLVSFYNNEISEKSEIFDDQFSVERPDGSNFTLKIRSTKLEDSAMYFCASSEQGGASDSPLHFGNGTRLTVT.

The chain carries TRBV19 and TRBJ2-7, with D maybe TRBD1 (7 bases). The CDR3 is 15 amino acids. Trimming stripped 1 base from V and 3 bases from J, with 13 bases between. Per the germline V gene, CDR1 is LNHDA and CDR2 is SQIVND (reference sequence). CDR3 amino acids: CASSIAAGQLYEQYF. The CDR3 DNA is TGTGCCAGTAGTATAGCCGCGGGACAGCTCTACGAGCAGTACTTC.